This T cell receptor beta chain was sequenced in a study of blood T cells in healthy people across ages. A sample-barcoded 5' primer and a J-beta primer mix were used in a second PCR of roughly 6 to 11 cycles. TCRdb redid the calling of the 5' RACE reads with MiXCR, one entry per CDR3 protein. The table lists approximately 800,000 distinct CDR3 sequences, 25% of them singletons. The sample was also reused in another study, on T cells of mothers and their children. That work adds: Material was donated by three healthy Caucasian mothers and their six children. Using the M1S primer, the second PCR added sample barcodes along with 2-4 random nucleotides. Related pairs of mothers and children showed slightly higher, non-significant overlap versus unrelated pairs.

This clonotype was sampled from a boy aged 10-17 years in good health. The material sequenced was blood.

CDR3 DNA sequence: TGTGCCACCAGCAGAGATCCGTGGACGGTGAACTATGGCTACACCTTC. Its translation is CATSRDPWTVNYGYTF. The V call is TRBV15, the J call TRBJ1-2; D is undetermined. The CDR3 is 16 amino acids. The germline CDR1 and CDR2 sequences are LNHNV and YYDKDF (reference sequence). V dropped 0 bases and J dropped 2 bases, with 13 bases sitting between them.